One T cell receptor (beta chain) is described in this entry. The antigen it binds to is not known. No base-level quality is on record; no much larger clone is a single base apart. For sequencing, an Illumina HiSeq 1500 was employed. TCRdb ran its own pipeline on the public reads, namely fastp trimming at Q25 and MiXCR clone calling, and kept in-frame beta chains. One record per CDR3 amino acid sequence lists the most common genes and DNA. The sample data list 150,000 to 200,000 distinct CDR3 sequences, and about a fifth of these were observed just once. The ten top clones hold roughly 27% of the sample. The data were taken from a study of T cell repertoires in cytomegalovirus infection (dated by TCRdb to about 2019). Study-level background: Recently identified HLA-C-restricted CMV epitopes, whose presentation resists viral immunomodulation, were targeted by peptide stimulations together with well-studied HLA-B-restricted epitopes. Donor HLA type was relevant to the analysis, as public TCR beta signatures indicated carriage of CMV infection together with the matching HLA type.

Paper-wide results and their limitations: The ex vivo response was dominated by HLA-C-restricted CMV-specific TCR beta clonotypes, which also provided the single most frequent clonotype in two of eight donors. Carriers of CMV infection plus the relevant HLA type were discriminated by the cumulative frequency of public TCR beta family members in the study cohort and in an independent roughly 350-donor cohort.

From its cysteine to its phenylalanine, the CDR3 spans 16 amino acids. The read is trimmed to its CDR3 DNA, 48 bases read in frame from base 1. The germline V and J ends show losses of 5 bases and 2 bases respectively, and no gene match explains 9 bases of the junction. Interpreted using the paper, the treatment or condition label stands for: in vitro stimulation with specific CMV peptide epitopes to enrich CMV-specific T cells. The chain joins TRBV12-3 or TRBV12-4 to TRBJ2-3, with TRBD2 matching 8 junction bases. The input for sequencing was CD8+ T cells from cultured PBMCs, taken from culture after CMV antigen stimulation. This TCR was sampled from a human donor in good health (CMV status not recorded). Some clones in this sample may be carry-over from other donors' samples. The CDR3 reads CASSRSAGGDTDTQYF. The nucleotide sequence reads TGTGCCAGCAGTCGGTCGGCCGGGGGGGACACAGATACGCAGTATTTT.